This T cell receptor beta chain was observed in a study of control samples from healthy donors and cancer patients. This clone appeared a single time. Produced via immunoSEQ multiplex PCR; TCRdb's table is partial and in-frame only. The repertoire holds 100,000 to 150,000 clones, with about 90% as singletons. The sequence derives from a man aged 18 to 35 in good health. Specimen: blood.

CDR3 amino acids: CASSLGAGLSDTQYF. The CDR3 coding sequence is TGTGCCAGCAGCTTAGGTGCGGGTTTGTCAGATACGCAGTATTTT. This chain connects TRBV7-9 to TRBJ2-3; possible D gene TRBD2, 5 bases. The CDR3 has 15 residues. The ends were cut back, 1 base at V and 4 bases at J, with 12 bases in the middle. Germline CDR1 and CDR2: SEHNR and FQNEAQ (reference sequence).